The 2 T cell receptor beta chains reported below all come from one sample, sequenced in a study of T cells in Graves' hyperthyroidism and ophthalmopathy. RNA transcripts provided the source from which TCR beta CDR3 regions were amplified. The HTBI set primed first-round TCR CDR3 RT-PCR. TCRdb reprocessed the multiplex PCR reads with MiXCR, giving one entry per CDR3 protein. The profile shows over 250,000 distinct CDR3 sequences, about 25% of them singletons. The sample comprised blood. All receptors come from a man aged 35 to 55 with Graves' hyperthyroidism that later progressed to Graves' ophthalmopathy.

The table lists this clonotype with many counts. The chain employs TRBV20-1 and TRBJ2-2, with TRBD1 identical over 10 bases. This CDR3 spans 15 amino acids. The germline CDR1 and CDR2 sequences are DFQATT and SNEGSKA (reference sequence). V was pared by 8 bases and J by 6 bases, with 12 bases of the junction left unmatched. CDR3 coding DNA: TGCAGTTCGCTGGGACAGGGGAATTTCGCCGGGGAGCTGTTTTTT. Translation gives CSSLGQGNFAGELFF.

This clonotype was seen at least ten times. The V gene is TRBV30, the J gene TRBJ2-7, with D hard to call. Trimming shortened V by 4 bases and J by 12 bases, and 22 bases separated the two germline ends. This CDR3 region has 13 residues. The germline V gene encodes CDR1 GTSNPN and CDR2 SVGIG (reference sequence). For the CDR3, the DNA is TGTGCCTGGACCGACGGCCCGGGTCGGAGTAGGTACTTC. Protein sequence: CAWTDGPGRSRYF.